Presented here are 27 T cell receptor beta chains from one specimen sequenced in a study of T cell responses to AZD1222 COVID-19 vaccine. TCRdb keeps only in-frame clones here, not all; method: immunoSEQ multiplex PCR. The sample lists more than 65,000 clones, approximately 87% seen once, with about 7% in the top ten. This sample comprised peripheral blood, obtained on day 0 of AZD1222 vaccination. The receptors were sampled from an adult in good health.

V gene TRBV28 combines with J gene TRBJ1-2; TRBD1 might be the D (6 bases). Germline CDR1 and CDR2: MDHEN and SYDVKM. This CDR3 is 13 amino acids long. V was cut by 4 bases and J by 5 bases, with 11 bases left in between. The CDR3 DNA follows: TGTGCCAGCAGTTCCACAGGGTATTATGGCTACACCTTC. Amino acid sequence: CASSSTGYYGYTF.

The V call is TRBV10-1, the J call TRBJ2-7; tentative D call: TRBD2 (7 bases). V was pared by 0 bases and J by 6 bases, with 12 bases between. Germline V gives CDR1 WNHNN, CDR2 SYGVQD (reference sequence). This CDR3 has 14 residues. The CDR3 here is CASSESGGPSEQYF. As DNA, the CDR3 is TGCGCCAGCAGTGAGTCGGGGGGGCCTAGCGAGCAGTACTTC.

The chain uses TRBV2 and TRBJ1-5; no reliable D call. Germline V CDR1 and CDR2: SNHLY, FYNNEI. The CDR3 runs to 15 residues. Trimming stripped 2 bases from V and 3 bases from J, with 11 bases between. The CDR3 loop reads CASSEPRNVNQPQHF. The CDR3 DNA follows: TGTGCCAGCAGTGAACCACGGAACGTCAATCAGCCCCAGCATTTT.

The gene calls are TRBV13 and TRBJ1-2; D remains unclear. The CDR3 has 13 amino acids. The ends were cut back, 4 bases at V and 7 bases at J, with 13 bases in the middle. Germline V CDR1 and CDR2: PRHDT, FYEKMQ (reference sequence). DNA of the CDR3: TGTGCCAGCAGCTCGACCGCGGAGGGTGGCTACACCTTC. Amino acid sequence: CASSSTAEGGYTF.

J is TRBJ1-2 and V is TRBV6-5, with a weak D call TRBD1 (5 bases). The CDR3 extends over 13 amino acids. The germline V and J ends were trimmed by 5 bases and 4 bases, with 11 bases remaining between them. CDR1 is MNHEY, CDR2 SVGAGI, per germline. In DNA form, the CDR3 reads TGTGCCAGCAGTCTCCAGGGCACCTATGGCTACACCTTC. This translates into CASSLQGTYGYTF.

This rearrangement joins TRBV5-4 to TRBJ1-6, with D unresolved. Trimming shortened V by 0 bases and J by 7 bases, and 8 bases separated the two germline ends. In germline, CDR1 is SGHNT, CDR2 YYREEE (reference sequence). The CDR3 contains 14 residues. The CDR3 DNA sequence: TGTGCCAGCAGCTTGGGCGGGAGAAATTCACCCCTCCACTTT. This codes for CASSLGGRNSPLHF.

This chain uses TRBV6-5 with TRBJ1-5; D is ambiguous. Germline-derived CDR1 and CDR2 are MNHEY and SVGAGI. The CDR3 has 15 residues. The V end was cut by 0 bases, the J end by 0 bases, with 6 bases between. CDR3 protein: CASSYSADSNQPQHF. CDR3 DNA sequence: TGTGCCAGCAGTTACTCCGCGGATAGCAATCAGCCCCAGCATTTT.

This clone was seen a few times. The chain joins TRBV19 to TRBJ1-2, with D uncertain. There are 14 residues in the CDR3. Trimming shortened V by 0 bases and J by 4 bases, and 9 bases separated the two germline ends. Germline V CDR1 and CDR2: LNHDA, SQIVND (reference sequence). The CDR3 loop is CASSIDPKGYGYTF. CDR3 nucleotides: TGTGCCAGTAGTATAGATCCTAAAGGCTATGGCTACACCTTC. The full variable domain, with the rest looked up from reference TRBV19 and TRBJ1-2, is DGGITQSPKYLFRKEGQNVTLSCEQNLNHDAMYWYRQDPGQGLRLIYYSQIVNDFQKGDIAEGYSVSREKKESFPLTVTSAQKNPTAFYLCASSIDPKGYGYTFGSGTRLTVV.

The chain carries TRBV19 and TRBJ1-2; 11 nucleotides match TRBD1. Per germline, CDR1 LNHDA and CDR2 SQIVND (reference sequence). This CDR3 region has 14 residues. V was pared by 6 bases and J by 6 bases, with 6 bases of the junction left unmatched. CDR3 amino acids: CASSRDRGYDGYTF. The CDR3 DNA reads TGTGCCAGTAGCCGGGACAGGGGGTACGATGGCTACACCTTC.

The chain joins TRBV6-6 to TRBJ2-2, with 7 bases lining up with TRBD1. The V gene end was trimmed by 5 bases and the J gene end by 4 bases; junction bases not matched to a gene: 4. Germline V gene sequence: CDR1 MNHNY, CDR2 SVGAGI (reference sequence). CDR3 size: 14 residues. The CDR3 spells CASSPSGGTGELFF. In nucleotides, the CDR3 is TGTGCCAGCAGTCCATCAGGGGGCACCGGGGAGCTGTTTTTT.

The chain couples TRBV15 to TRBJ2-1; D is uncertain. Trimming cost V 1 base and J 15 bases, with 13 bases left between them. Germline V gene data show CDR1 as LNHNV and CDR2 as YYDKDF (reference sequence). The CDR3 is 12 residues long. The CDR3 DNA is TGTGCCACCAGCAGAGCCCAACAGAATTTGTTCTTC. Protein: CATSRAQQNLFF.

CDR3 region: CASSYSMQGSRELFF. DNA for the CDR3: TGTGCCAGCAGTTACTCGATGCAGGGAAGTAGGGAGCTGTTTTTT. This sequence joins TRBV6-5 and TRBJ2-2, with a weak D call TRBD1 (5 bases). This CDR3 spans 15 amino acids. Germline V lookup: CDR1 MNHEY, CDR2 SVGAGI. Trimming removed 0 bases at V and 9 bases at J, with 14 bases between.

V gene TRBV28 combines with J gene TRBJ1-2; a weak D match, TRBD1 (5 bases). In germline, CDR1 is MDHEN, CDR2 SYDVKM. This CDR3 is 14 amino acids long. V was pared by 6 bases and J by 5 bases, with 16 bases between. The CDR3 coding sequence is TGTGCCAGCAGCGGGGACCGCGGGGGTTATGGCTACACCTTC. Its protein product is CASSGDRGGYGYTF.

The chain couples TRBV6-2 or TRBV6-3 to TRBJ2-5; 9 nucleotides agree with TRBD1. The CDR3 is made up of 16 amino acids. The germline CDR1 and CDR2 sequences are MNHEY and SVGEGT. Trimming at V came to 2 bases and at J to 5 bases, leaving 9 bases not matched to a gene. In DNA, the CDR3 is TGTGCCAGCAGTTACCCGGGACAGGGTGGGTTTGAGACCCAGTACTTC. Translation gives CASSYPGQGGFETQYF.

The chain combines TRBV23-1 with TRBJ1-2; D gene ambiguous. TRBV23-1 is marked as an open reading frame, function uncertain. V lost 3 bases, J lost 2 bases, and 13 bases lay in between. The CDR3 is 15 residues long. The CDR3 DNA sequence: TGCGCCAGCAGTCAGACGGAGACTGGGAACTATGGCTACACCTTC. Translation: CASSQTETGNYGYTF.

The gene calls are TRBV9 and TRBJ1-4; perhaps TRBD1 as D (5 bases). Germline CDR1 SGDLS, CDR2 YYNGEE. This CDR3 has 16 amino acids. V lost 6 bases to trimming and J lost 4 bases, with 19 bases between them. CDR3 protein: CASMNGREYYNEKLFF. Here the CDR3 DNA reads TGTGCCAGCATGAATGGCAGGGAATACTATAATGAAAAACTGTTTTTT.

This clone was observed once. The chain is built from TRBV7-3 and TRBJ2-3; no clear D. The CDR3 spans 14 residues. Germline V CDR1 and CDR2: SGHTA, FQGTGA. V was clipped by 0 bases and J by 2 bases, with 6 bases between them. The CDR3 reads CASSLTGYTDTQYF. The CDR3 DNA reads TGTGCCAGCAGCTTAACAGGCTACACAGATACGCAGTATTTT.

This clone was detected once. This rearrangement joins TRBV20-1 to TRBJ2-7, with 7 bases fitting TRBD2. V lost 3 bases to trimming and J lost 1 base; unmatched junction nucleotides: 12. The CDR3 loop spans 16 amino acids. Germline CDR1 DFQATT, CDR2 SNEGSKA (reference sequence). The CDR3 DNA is TGCAGTGCTAGTGCCAGCGGGAAAGTTCTTTCCTACGAGCAGTACTTC. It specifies CSASASGKVLSYEQYF.

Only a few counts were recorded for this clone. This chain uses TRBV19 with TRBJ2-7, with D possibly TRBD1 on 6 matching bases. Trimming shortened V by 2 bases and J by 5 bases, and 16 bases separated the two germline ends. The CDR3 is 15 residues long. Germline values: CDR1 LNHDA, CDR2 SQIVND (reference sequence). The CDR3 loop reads CASSISRQVVNEQYF. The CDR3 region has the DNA TGTGCCAGTAGTATAAGTCGACAGGTCGTCAACGAGCAGTACTTC.

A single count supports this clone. CDR3 nucleotide sequence: TGTGCCAGCAGTCCCAGGGTGGCGGTCGGGGCTGTTTTTGGCTACACCTTC. Residues: CASSPRVAVGAVFGYTF. This chain links TRBV28 with TRBJ1-2, with D perhaps TRBD1 (5 bases). V lost 5 bases to trimming and J lost 7 bases, with 26 bases between them. Per germline, CDR1 MDHEN and CDR2 SYDVKM. The CDR3 contains 17 residues.

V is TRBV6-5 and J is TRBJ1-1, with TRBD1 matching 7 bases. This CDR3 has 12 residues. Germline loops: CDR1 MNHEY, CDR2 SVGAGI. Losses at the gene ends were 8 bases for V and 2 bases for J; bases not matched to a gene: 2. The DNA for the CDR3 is TGTGCCAGCCAGGGGGTAAACACTGAAGCTTTCTTT. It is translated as CASQGVNTEAFF.

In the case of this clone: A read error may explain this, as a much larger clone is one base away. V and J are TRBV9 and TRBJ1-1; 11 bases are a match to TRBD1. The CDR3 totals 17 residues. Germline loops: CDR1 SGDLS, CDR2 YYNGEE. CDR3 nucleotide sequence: TGTACCAGCAGCCCGCATCCGGGACAGGGGGTGTTGGCTGAAGCTTTCTTT. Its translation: CTSSPHPGQGVLAEAFF.

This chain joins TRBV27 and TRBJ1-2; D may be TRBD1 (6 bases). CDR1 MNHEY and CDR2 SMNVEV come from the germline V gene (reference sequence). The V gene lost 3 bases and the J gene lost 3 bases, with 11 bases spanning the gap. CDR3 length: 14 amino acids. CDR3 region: CASSFGGAHYGYTF. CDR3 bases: TGTGCCAGCAGTTTTGGGGGGGCACACTATGGCTACACCTTC.

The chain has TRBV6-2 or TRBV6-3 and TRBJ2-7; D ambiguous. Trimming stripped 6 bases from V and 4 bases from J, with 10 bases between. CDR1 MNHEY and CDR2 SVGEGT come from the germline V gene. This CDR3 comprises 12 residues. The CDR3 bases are TGTGCCAGCAGCCTTAGAGGATACGAGCAGTACTTC. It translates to CASSLRGYEQYF.

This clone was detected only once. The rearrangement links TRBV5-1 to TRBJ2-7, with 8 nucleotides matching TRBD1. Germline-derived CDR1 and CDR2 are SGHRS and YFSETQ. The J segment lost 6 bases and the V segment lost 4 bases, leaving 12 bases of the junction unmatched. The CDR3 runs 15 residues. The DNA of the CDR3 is TGCGCCAGCAGCATCCTGACAGGGGACCTCTCCGAGCAGTACTTC. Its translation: CASSILTGDLSEQYF.

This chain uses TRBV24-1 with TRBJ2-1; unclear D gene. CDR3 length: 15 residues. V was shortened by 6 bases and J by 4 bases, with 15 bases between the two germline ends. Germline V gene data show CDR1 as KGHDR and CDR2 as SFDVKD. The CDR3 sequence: CATSSGPEPYNEQFF. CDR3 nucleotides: TGTGCCACCAGTTCCGGGCCAGAGCCGTACAATGAGCAGTTCTTC.

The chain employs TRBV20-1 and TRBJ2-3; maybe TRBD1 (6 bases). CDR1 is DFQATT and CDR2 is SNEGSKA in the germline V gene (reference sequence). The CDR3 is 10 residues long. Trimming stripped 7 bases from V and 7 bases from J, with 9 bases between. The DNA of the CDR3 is TGCAGTGAGGGGACAAATACGCAGTATTTT. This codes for CSEGTNTQYF.